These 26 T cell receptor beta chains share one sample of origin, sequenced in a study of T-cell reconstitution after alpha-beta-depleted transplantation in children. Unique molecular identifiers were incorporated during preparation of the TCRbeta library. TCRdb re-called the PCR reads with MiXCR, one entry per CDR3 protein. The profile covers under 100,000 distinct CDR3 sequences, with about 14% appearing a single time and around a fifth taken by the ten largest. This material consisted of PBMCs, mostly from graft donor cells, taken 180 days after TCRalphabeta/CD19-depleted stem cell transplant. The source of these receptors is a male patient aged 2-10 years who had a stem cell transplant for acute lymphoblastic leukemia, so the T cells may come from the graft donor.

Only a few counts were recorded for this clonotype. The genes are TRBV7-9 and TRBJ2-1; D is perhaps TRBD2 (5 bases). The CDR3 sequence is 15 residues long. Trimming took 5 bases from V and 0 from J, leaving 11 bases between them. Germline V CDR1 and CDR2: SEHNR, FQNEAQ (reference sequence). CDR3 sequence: CASSRERSSYNEQFF. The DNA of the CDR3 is TGTGCCAGCAGCCGGGAACGCAGCTCCTACAATGAGCAGTTCTTC.

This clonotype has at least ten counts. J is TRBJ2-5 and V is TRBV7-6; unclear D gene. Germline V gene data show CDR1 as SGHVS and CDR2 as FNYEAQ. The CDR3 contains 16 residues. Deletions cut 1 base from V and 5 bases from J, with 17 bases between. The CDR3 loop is CASSLGRERLGETQYF. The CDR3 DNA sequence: TGTGCCAGCAGCTTAGGAAGGGAACGGCTCGGGGAGACCCAGTACTTC.

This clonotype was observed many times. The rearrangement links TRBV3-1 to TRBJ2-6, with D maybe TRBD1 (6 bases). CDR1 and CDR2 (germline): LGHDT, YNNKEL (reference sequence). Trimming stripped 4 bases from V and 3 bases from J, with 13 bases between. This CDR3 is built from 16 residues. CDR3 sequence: CASSLGQSNGANVLTF. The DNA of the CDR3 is TGTGCCAGCAGCCTAGGACAGTCGAATGGGGCCAACGTCCTGACTTTC.

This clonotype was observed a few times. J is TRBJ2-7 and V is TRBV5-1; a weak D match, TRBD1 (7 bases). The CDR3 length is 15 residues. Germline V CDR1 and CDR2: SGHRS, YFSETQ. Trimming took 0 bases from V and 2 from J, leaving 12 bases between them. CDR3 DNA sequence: TGCGCCAGCAGCTTGGGGGGGGACAGCACCTACGAGCAGTACTTC. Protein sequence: CASSLGGDSTYEQYF.

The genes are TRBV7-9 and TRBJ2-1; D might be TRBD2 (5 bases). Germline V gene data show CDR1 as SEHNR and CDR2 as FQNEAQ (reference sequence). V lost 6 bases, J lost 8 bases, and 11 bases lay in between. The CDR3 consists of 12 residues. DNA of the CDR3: TGTGCCAGCAGTGGAGGAGGCTATGAGCAGTTCTTC. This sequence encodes CASSGGGYEQFF.

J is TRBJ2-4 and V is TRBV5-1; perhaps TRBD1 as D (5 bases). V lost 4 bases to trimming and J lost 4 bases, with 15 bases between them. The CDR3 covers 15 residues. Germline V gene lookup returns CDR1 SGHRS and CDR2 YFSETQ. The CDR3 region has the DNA TGCGCCAGCAGCCCCCCAGGGTCTGATAAAAACATTCAGTACTTC. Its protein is CASSPPGSDKNIQYF.

CDR3 nucleotide sequence: TGTGCCAGCAGTATAGAGTCGGGGAAAGGGGCCAACGTCCTGACTTTC. Protein product: CASSIESGKGANVLTF. The chain has TRBV7-8 and TRBJ2-6, with D possibly matching TRBD2 (5 bases). Trimming took 6 bases from V and 4 from J, leaving 16 bases between them. The CDR3 runs to 16 residues. Looked up from germline, CDR1 is SGHVS and CDR2 is FQNEAQ.

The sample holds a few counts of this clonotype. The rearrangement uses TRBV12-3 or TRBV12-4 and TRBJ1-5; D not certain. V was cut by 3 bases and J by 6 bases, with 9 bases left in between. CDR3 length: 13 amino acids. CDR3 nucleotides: TGTGCCAGCAGTTTGAGGGAGGGTCAGCCCCAGCATTTT. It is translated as CASSLREGQPQHF.

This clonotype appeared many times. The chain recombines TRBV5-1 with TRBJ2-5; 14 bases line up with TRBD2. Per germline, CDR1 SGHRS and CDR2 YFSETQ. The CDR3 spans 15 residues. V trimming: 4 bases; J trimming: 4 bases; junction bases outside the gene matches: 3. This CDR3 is CASSAGTSGGETQYF. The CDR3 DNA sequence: TGCGCCAGCAGCGCCGGGACTAGCGGGGGAGAGACCCAGTACTTC.

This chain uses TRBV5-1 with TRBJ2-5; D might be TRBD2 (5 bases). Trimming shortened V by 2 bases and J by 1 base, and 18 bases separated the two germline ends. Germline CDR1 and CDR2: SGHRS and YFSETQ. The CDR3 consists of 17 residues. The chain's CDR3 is CASSFYRTFRGQETQYF. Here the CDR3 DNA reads TGCGCCAGCAGCTTCTACCGGACCTTTCGGGGCCAAGAGACCCAGTACTTC.

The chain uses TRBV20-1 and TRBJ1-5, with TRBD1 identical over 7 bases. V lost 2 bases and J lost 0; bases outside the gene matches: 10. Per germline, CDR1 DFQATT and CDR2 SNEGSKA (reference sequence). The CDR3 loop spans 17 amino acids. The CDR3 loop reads CSARIPGGDYSNQPQHF. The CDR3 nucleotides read TGCAGTGCTAGAATCCCAGGGGGGGATTATAGCAATCAGCCCCAGCATTTT.

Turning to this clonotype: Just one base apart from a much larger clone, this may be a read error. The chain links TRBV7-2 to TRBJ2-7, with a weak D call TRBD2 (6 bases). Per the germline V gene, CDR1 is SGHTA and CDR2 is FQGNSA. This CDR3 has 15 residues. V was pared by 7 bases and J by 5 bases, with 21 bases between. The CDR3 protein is CASNRVVRTGDEQYF. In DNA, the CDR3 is TGTGCCAGCAATCGAGTGGTCAGGACGGGGGACGAGCAGTACTTC.

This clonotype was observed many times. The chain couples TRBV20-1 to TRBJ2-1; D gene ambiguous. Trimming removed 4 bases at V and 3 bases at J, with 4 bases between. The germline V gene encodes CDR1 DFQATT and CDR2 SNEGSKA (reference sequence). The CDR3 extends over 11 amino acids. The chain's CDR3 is CSATSYNEQFF. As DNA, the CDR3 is TGCAGTGCTACTAGCTACAATGAGCAGTTCTTC.

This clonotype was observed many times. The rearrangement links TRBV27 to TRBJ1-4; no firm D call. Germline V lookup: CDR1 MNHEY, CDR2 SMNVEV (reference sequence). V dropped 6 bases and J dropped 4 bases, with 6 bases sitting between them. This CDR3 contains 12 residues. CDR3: CASRGYNEKLFF. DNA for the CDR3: TGTGCCAGCAGGGGTTATAATGAAAAACTGTTTTTT.

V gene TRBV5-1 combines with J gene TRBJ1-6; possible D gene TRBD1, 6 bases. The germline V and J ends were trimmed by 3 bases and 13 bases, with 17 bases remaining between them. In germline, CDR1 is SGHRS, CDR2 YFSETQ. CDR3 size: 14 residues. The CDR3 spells CASSSGTPDNPLHF. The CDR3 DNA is TGCGCCAGCAGCTCCGGGACACCCGATAATCCCCTCCACTTT.

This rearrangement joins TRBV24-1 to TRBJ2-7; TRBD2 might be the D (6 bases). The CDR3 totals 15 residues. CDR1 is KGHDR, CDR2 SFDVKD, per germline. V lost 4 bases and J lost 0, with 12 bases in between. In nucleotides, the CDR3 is TGTGCCACCAGTGACCCTGGGAGGAGCTCCTACGAGCAGTACTTC. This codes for CATSDPGRSSYEQYF.

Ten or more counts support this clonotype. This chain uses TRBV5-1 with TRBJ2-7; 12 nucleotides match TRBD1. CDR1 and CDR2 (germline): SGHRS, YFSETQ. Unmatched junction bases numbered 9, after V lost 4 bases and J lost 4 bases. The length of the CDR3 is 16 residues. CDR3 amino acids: CASSGTGTGGAYEQYF. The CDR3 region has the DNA TGCGCCAGCAGCGGAACCGGGACAGGGGGCGCGTACGAGCAGTACTTC.

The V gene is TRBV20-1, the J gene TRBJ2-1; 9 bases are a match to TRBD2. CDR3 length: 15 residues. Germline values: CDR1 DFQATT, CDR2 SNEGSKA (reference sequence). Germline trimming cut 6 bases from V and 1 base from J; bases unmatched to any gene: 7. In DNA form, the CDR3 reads TGCAGTGCCGAGCGGCTAGCGGGGTCCTACAATGAGCAGTTCTTC. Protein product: CSAERLAGSYNEQFF.

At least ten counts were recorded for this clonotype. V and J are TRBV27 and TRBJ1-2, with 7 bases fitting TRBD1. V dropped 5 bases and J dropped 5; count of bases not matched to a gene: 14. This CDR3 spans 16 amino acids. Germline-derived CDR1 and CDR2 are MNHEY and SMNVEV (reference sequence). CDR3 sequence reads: CASSPLFRGMGYGYTF. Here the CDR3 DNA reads TGTGCCAGCAGTCCCCTGTTCAGGGGGATGGGATATGGCTACACCTTC.

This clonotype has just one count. The CDR3 spells CASSPPGTGPFGTDTQYF. CDR3 coding DNA: TGTGCCAGCAGTCCCCCTGGGACTGGGCCTTTCGGCACAGATACGCAGTATTTT. The V and J genes are TRBV12-3 or TRBV12-4 and TRBJ2-3, with D tentatively TRBD2 (6 bases). This CDR3 is 18 amino acids long. The V and J ends lost 5 bases and 1 base respectively, with 22 bases between them.

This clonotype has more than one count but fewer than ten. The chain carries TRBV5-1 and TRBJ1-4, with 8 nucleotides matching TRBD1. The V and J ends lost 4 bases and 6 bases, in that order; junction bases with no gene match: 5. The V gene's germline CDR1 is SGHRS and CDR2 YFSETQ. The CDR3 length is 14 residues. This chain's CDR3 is CASSLQGADEKLFF. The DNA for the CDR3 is TGCGCCAGCAGCCTCCAGGGGGCGGATGAAAAACTGTTTTTT. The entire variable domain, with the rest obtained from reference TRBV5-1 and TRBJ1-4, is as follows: KAGVTQTPRYLIKTRGQQVTLSCSPISGHRSVSWYQQTPGQGLQFLFEYFSETQRNKGNFPGRFSGRQFSNSRSEMNVSTLELGDSALYLCASSLQGADEKLFFGSGTQLSVL.

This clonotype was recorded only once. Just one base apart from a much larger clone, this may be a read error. This chain's CDR3 is CASSSHRVAEQYF. CDR3 coding DNA: TGTGCCAGCAGCTCGCACAGGGTCGCCGAGCAGTACTTC. J is TRBJ2-7 and V is TRBV7-2; maybe TRBD1 (6 bases). This CDR3 comprises 13 residues. V was cut by 4 bases and J by 6 bases, with 13 bases left in between. CDR1 is SGHTA, CDR2 FQGNSA, per germline.

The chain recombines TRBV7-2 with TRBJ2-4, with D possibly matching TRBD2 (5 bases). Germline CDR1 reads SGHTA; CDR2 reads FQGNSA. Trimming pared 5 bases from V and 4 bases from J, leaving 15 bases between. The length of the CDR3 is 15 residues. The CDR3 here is CASSPPGIQKNIQYF. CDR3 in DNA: TGTGCCAGCAGCCCCCCCGGGATCCAGAAAAACATTCAGTACTTC.

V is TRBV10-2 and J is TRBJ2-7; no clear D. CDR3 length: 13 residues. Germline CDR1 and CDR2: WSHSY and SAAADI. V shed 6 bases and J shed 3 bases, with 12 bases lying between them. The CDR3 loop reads CASSTEVFYEQYF. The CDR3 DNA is TGCGCCAGCAGCACAGAAGTATTCTACGAGCAGTACTTC.

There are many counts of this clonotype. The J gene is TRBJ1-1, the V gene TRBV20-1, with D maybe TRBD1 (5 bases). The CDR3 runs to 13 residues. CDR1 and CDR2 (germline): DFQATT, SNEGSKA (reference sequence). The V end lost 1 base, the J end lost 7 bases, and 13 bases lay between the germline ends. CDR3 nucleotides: TGCAGTGCTAGAGCGCCAGGGAGGGGTGAAGCTTTCTTT. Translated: CSARAPGRGEAFF.

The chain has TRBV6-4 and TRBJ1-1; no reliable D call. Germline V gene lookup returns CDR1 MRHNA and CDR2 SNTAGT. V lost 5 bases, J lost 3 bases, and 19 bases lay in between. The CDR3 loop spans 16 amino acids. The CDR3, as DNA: TGTGCCAGCAGTCTACGTGGTCCCCCGGGTGACACTGAAGCTTTCTTT. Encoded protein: CASSLRGPPGDTEAFF.